Listed here are 20 T cell receptor beta chains from one sample, sequenced in a study of T-cell reconstitution after alpha-beta-depleted transplantation in children. Unique molecular identifiers were incorporated into the prepared TCRbeta library. TCRdb processed the PCR reads anew with MiXCR; each CDR3 protein has one entry. In the table there are about 400,000 distinct CDR3 sequences, 20% of which are singletons. This material consisted of PBMCs from the stem cell graft donor, taken from the stem cell graft. The receptor source for this set is a human donor who donated a stem cell graft to a child with acute myeloid leukemia.

This clonotype was observed a few times. The chain couples TRBV12-3 or TRBV12-4 to TRBJ2-5; D gene unclear. Between the trimmed V and J ends, which lost 0 bases and 7 bases, there was a span of 15 bases. The CDR3 is 15 amino acids. In DNA, the CDR3 is TGTGCCAGCAGTTTAGCGGGCGAGGCCCCGGTGACCCAGTACTTC. It yields the protein CASSLAGEAPVTQYF.

This chain links TRBV5-1 with TRBJ1-4; D is ambiguous. CDR1 and CDR2 from the germline V gene are SGHRS and YFSETQ. Trimming cost V 0 bases and J 0 bases, with 6 bases left between them. The CDR3 loop spans 15 amino acids. Here the CDR3 DNA reads TGCGCCAGCAGCTTGGCTACTGCAACTAATGAAAAACTGTTTTTT. Amino acid sequence: CASSLATATNEKLFF.

The genes are TRBV4-1 and TRBJ1-1; 7 nucleotides line up with TRBD1. CDR1 and CDR2 from the germline V gene are MGHRA and YSYEKL. This CDR3 region has 14 residues. V shed 4 bases, J shed 6 bases, and the junction held 8 bases outside the gene matches. The CDR3 coding sequence is TGCGCCAGCAGCCGGATTTCAGGGGGGGCTGAAGCTTTCTTT. It yields the protein CASSRISGGAEAFF.

This clonotype has just a few counts. This sequence joins TRBV10-3 and TRBJ1-2; no firm D call. V was clipped by 3 bases and J by 4 bases, with 9 bases between them. Germline lookup yields CDR1 ENHRY and CDR2 SYGVKD. The CDR3 length is 13 residues. The CDR3 sequence is CAISEDRAYGYTF. The CDR3 DNA reads TGTGCCATCAGTGAAGACCGAGCCTATGGCTACACCTTC.

The chain uses TRBV7-9 and TRBJ2-7; TRBD2 agrees at 10 bases. J was trimmed by 1 base and V by 4 bases; bases with no gene match: 4. The V gene's germline CDR1 is SEHNR and CDR2 FQNEAQ (reference sequence). The CDR3 runs 15 residues. The CDR3 DNA reads TGTGCCAGCAGCTCAACTAGCGGGACATCCTACGAGCAGTACTTC. Translating gives CASSSTSGTSYEQYF.

The table lists this clonotype with a few counts. The CDR3 sequence is CASSQGEGLNQPQHF. The DNA for the CDR3 is TGTGCCAGCAGCCAAGGGGAGGGCCTCAATCAGCCCCAGCATTTT. The chain couples TRBV4-2 to TRBJ1-5; D not certain. CDR1 is LGHNA and CDR2 is YNFKEQ in the germline V gene. V lost 1 base and J 3 bases, leaving 10 bases between the germline ends. The CDR3 contains 15 residues.

This clonotype was counted many times. V is TRBV12-3 or TRBV12-4 and J is TRBJ1-5; D may be TRBD1 (5 bases). The length of the CDR3 is 14 residues. V dropped 3 bases and J dropped 1 base, with 7 bases sitting between them. CDR3 sequence: CASSLGRSNQPQHF. Written as DNA, the CDR3 is TGTGCCAGCAGTTTGGGGCGGAGCAATCAGCCCCAGCATTTT.

This chain connects TRBV6-5 to TRBJ2-7; 11 nucleotides agree with TRBD1. J lost 7 bases, V lost 4 bases, and 15 bases had no gene match. From germline, CDR1 is MNHEY and CDR2 SVGAGI. The CDR3 consists of 17 residues. The DNA for the CDR3 is TGTGCCAGCAGTTCACCTCTTACCGGACAGGGGGCAGGGGAGCAGTACTTC. It translates to CASSSPLTGQGAGEQYF.

V is TRBV5-1 and J is TRBJ2-5; unclear D gene. CDR1 is SGHRS, CDR2 YFSETQ, per germline. Trimming pared 4 bases from V and 5 bases from J, leaving 9 bases between. The CDR3 sequence is 12 residues long. The CDR3 here is CASSPHSETQYF. The CDR3 DNA follows: TGCGCCAGCAGCCCTCACTCGGAGACCCAGTACTTC.

The chain combines TRBV9 with TRBJ2-7; D might be TRBD1 (6 bases). The CDR3 extends over 15 amino acids. V shed 3 bases and J shed 2 bases, with 15 bases lying between them. Germline V gives CDR1 SGDLS, CDR2 YYNGEE. CDR3 nucleotide sequence: TGTGCCAGCAGCGCGTCACAGGGCATAGCCTACGAGCAGTACTTC. It codes for CASSASQGIAYEQYF.

V and J are TRBV4-2 and TRBJ2-5; D remains ambiguous. Germline V lookup: CDR1 LGHNA, CDR2 YNFKEQ. V was trimmed by 0 bases and J by 5 bases, leaving 22 bases between them. CDR3 size: 18 residues. The CDR3 is CASSQDKKEHSRRETQYF. CDR3 bases: TGTGCCAGCAGCCAAGATAAAAAAGAACACTCCCGGCGGGAGACCCAGTACTTC.

This clonotype appeared many times. This chain joins TRBV3-1 and TRBJ2-1; 12 bases are a match to TRBD2. The CDR3 has 14 amino acids. Trimming at V came to 3 bases and at J to 10 bases, leaving 4 bases not matched to a gene. The germline gives CDR1 LGHDT, CDR2 YNNKEL (reference sequence). CDR3 region: CASSQLAGGGEQFF. DNA of the CDR3: TGTGCCAGCAGCCAGCTAGCGGGAGGGGGCGAGCAGTTCTTC.

This clonotype appeared a single time. The chain links TRBV5-1 to TRBJ2-2; D not resolved. Per germline, CDR1 SGHRS and CDR2 YFSETQ. V gave up 2 bases and J gave up 6 bases, with 5 bases separating them. The CDR3 covers 12 residues. CDR3 loop: CASSFGPGELFF. CDR3 nucleotide sequence: TGCGCCAGCAGCTTTGGCCCCGGGGAGCTGTTTTTT.

The genes are TRBV7-3 and TRBJ2-5; D is tentatively TRBD1 or TRBD2 (5 bases each). Trimming removed 2 bases at V and 1 base at J, with 11 bases between. The CDR3 covers 15 residues. Germline V gene data show CDR1 as SGHTA and CDR2 as FQGTGA. The CDR3 reads CASSLEGQVQETQYF. The DNA for the CDR3 is TGTGCCAGCAGCTTAGAGGGGCAAGTCCAAGAGACCCAGTACTTC.

This chain joins TRBV19 and TRBJ2-1; D gene unclear. The germline CDR1 and CDR2 sequences are LNHDA and SQIVND (reference sequence). V gave up 4 bases and J gave up 5 bases, with 9 bases separating them. The CDR3 spans 13 residues. This chain's CDR3 is CASSRYTDNEQFF. The CDR3 bases are TGTGCCAGTAGTAGGTACACCGACAATGAGCAGTTCTTC. The complete variable domain, with remaining parts taken from reference TRBV19 and TRBJ2-1, reads DGGITQSPKYLFRKEGQNVTLSCEQNLNHDAMYWYRQDPGQGLRLIYYSQIVNDFQKGDIAEGYSVSREKKESFPLTVTSAQKNPTAFYLCASSRYTDNEQFFGPGTRLTVL.

A few counts support this clonotype. The chain uses TRBV29-1 and TRBJ2-1, with TRBD2 matching over 8 bases. The CDR3 is 12 residues long. V shed 6 bases, J shed 7 bases, and the junction held 5 bases outside the gene matches. Germline V gene data show CDR1 as SQVTM and CDR2 as ANQGSEA. Here the CDR3 reads CSVLSGTNEQFF. The CDR3 bases are TGCAGCGTGCTTAGCGGGACAAATGAGCAGTTCTTC.

This clonotype was detected a few times. The rearrangement joins TRBV27 to TRBJ2-1; 8 positions match TRBD2. Germline CDR1 is MNHEY and CDR2 is SMNVEV (reference sequence). The V and J ends lost 1 base and 2 bases, in that order; junction bases with no gene match: 10. The CDR3 loop spans 18 amino acids. The CDR3 sequence is CASSLYREGLPPYNEQFF. In DNA form, the CDR3 reads TGTGCCAGCAGTTTATATCGGGAGGGCCTCCCGCCCTACAATGAGCAGTTCTTC.

In this sample, this clonotype turned up a few times. The rearrangement joins TRBV12-3 or TRBV12-4 to TRBJ2-1; 8 nucleotides match TRBD2. The J segment lost 6 bases and the V segment lost 3 bases, leaving 7 bases of the junction unmatched. The CDR3 sequence is 15 residues long. CDR3 in amino acids: CASSLRLAYSNEQFF. The CDR3 region has the DNA TGTGCCAGCAGTTTGCGACTAGCGTACAGCAATGAGCAGTTCTTC.

This chain uses TRBV2 with TRBJ1-2; the match to TRBD1 covers 7 bases. This CDR3 comprises 15 residues. V lost 2 bases and J lost 2; bases outside the gene matches: 5. Germline V lookup: CDR1 SNHLY, CDR2 FYNNEI. This chain's CDR3 is CASSEFRGLNYGYTF. The CDR3 nucleotides read TGTGCCAGCAGTGAATTTAGGGGGCTGAACTATGGCTACACCTTC.

V and J are TRBV10-3 and TRBJ2-1; no clear D gene. The V end was cut by 6 bases, the J end by 2 bases, with 11 bases between. CDR1 is ENHRY and CDR2 is SYGVKD in the germline V gene. This CDR3 spans 14 amino acids. The CDR3 reads CAIRDIWTYNEQFF. CDR3 DNA sequence: TGTGCCATCAGAGATATTTGGACCTACAATGAGCAGTTCTTC.